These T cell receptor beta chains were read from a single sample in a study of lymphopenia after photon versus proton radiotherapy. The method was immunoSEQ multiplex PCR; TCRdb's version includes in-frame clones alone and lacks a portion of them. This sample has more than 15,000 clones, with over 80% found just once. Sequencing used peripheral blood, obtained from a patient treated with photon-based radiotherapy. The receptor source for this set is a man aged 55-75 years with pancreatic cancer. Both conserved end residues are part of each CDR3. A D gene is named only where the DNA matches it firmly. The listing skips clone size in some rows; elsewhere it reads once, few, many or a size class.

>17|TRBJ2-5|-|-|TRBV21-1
TGTGCCAGCAGCAAAGCTTCCTTTAAGGCCGGAAAGAGACCCCAGTACTTC
CASSKASFKAGKRPQYF
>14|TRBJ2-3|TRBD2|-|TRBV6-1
TGTGCCAGCATCGCGGGGGGTGTGACAGATACGCAGTATTTT
CASIAGGVTDTQYF
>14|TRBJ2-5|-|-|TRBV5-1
TGCGCCAGCAGCTTGGGGGATCTTGGGGAGACCCAGTACTTC
CASSLGDLGETQYF
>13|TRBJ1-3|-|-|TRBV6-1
TGTGCCAGCGGGATGGCAGGGGCCCACACCATATATTTT
CASGMAGAHTIYF
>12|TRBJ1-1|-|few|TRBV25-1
TGTGCCAGCAGTGGGAACAGGGTAGGAGCTTTCTTT
CASSGNRVGAFF
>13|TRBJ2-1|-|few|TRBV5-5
TGTGCCAGCAGCCTGGACAGCTACAATGAGCAGTTCTTC
CASSLDSYNEQFF
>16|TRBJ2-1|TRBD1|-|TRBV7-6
TGTGCCAGCAGCTTAACCGGGACAGAACCCTACAATGAGCAGTTCTTC
CASSLTGTEPYNEQFF
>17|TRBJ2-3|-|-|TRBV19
TGTGCCAGTAGCCCTCCCGTCGGGGCAGGGGTCACAGATACGCAGTATTTT
CASSPPVGAGVTDTQYF
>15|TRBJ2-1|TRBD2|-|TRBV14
TGTGCCAGCAGCCGTTGGACTAGCGGGGGGGGTGAGCAGTTCTTC
CASSRWTSGGGEQFF
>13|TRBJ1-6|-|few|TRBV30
TGTGCCGGGGGACGTCGACATAATTCACCCCTCCACTTT
CAGGRRHNSPLHF
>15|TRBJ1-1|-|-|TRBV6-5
TGTGCCAGCAGTTACATGGAGGGAATGGGCACTGAAGCTTTCTTT
CASSYMEGMGTEAFF
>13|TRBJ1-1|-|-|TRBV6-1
TGTGCCAGCAAAACAGGGCTGAACACTGAAGCTTTCTTT
CASKTGLNTEAFF
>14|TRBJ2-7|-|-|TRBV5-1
TGCGCCAGCAGCTTGAAGGTCCCGACCTACGAGCAGTACTTC
CASSLKVPTYEQYF
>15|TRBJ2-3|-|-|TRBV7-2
TGTGCCAGCAGCGTACTAGTTAGGGGCACAGATACGCAGTATTTT
CASSVLVRGTDTQYF
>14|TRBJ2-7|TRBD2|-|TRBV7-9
TGTGCCAGCAGCTATTCCCGGGAGGTCCCCGAGCAGTACTTC
CASSYSREVPEQYF
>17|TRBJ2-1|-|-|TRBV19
TGTGCCAGTAGTACTGCCCCAGGGGGGGGGCCTCGTAATGAGCAGTTCTTC
CASSTAPGGGPRNEQFF
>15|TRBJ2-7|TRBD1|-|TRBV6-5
TGTGCCAGCAGTTACCAAGTGGCAGGGGGCTACGAGCAGTACTTC
CASSYQVAGGYEQYF
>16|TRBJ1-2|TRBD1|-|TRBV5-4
TGTGCCAGCAGCTTGAGTCGTGGACAGGCGTCCTATGGCTACACCTTC
CASSLSRGQASYGYTF
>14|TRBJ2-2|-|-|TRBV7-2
TGTGCCAGCAGCTTCCAAGTTTGGACCGGGGAGCTGTTTTTT
CASSFQVWTGELFF
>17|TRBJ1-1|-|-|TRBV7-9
TGTGCCAGCAGCCCAAGACAACCGGGGCCCTTGAGTACTGAAGCCTTCTTT
CASSPRQPGPLSTEAFF
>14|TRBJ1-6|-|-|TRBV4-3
TGCGCCAGCAGCCAAGTGACGATAAACTCACCCCTCCACTTT
CASSQVTINSPLHF
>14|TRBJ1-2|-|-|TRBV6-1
TGTGCCAGCAGTGACCCCGGACTGATCTATGGCTACACCTTC
CASSDPGLIYGYTF
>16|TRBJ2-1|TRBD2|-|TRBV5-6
TGTGCCAGCAGCTTGTGGTCTAGCGGAACCTACAATGAGCAGTTCTTC
CASSLWSSGTYNEQFF
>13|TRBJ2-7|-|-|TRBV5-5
TGTGCCAGCAGCCGTTTATTTTCCTACGAGCAGTACTTC
CASSRLFSYEQYF
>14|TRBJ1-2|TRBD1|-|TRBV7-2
TGTGCCAGCCTGGTTGTACAGGGGGTCGGTGGCTACACCTTC
CASLVVQGVGGYTF
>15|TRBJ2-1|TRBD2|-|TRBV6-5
TGTGCCAGCAGTTACAGCAGCGGGGGACGGAATGAGCAGTTCTTC
CASSYSSGGRNEQFF